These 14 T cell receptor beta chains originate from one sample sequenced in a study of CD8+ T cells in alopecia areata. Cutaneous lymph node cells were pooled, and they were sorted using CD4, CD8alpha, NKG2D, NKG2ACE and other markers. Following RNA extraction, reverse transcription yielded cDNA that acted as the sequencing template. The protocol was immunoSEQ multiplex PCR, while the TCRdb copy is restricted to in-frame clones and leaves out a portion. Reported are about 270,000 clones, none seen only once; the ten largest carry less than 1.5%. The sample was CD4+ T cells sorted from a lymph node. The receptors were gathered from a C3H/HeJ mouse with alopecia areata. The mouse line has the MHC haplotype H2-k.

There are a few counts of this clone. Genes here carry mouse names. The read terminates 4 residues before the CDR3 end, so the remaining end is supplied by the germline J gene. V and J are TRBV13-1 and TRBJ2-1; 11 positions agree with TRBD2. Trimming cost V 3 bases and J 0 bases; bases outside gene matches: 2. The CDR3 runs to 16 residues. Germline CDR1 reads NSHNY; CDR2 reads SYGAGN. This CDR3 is CASSGDWGFNYAEQFF. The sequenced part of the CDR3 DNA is TGTGCCAGCAGTGGGGACTGGGGGTTTAACTATGCT.

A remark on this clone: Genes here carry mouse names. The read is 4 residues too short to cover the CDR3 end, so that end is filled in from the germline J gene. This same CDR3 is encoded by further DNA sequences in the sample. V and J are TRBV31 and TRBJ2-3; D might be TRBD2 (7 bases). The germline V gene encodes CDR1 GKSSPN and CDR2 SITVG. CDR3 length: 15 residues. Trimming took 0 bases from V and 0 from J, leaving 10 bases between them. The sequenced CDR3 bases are TGTGCCTGGAGTCTAAGGGGGGGTAGTGCAGAA. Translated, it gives CAWSLRGGSAE. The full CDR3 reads CAWSLRGGSAETLYF.

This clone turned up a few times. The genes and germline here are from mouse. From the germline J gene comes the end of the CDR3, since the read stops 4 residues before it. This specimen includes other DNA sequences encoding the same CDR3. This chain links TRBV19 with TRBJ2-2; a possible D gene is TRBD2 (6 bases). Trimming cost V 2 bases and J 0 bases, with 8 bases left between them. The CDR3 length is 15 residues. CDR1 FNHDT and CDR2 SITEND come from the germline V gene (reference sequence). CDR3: CASSMRGANTGQLYF. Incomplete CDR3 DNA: TGTGCCAGCAGTATGCGGGGGGCAAACACCGGG. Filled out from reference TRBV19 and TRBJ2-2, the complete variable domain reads GGIITQTPKFLIGQEGQKLTLKCQQNFNHDTMYWYRQDSGKGLRLIYYSITENDLQKGDLSEGYDASREKKSSFSLTVTSAQKNEMAVFLCASSMRGANTGQLYFGEGSKLTVL.

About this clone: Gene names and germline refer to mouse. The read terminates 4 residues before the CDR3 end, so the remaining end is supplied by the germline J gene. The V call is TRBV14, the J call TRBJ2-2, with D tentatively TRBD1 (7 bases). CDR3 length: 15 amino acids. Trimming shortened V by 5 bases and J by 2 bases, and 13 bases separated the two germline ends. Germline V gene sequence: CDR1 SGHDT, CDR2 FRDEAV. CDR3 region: CASSPEGANTGQLYF. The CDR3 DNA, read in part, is TGTGCCAGCAGCCCCGAGGGGGCCAACACCGGG. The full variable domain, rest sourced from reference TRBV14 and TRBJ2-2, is EAGVTQSPRYAVLQEGQAVSFWCDPISGHDTLYWYQQPRDQGPQLLVYFRDEAVIDNSQLPSDRFSAVRPKGTNSTLKIQSAKQGDTATYLCASSPEGANTGQLYFGEGSKLTVL.

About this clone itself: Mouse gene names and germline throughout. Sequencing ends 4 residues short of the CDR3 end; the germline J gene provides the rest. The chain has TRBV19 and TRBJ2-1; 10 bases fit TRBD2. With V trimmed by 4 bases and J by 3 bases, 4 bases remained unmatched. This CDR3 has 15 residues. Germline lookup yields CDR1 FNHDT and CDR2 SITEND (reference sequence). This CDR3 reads CASSLTGGIYAEQFF. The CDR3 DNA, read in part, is TGTGCCAGCAGTCTGACTGGGGGGATCTATGCT.

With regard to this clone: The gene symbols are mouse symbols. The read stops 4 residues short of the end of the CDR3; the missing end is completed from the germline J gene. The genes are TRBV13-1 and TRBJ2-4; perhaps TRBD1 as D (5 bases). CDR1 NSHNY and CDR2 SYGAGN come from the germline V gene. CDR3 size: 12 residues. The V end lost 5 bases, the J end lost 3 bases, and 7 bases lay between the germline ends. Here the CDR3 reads CASRKGQNTLYF. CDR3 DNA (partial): TGTGCCAGCAGAAAGGGGCAAAAC.

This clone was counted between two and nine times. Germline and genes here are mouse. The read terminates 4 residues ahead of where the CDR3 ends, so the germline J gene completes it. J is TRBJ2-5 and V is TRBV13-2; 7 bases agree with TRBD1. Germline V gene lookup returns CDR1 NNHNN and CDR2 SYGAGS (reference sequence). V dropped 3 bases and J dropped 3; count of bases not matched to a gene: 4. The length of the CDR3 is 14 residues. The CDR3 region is CASGGRTGQDTQYF. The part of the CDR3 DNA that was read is TGTGCCAGCGGTGGCCGGACAGGACAAGAC.

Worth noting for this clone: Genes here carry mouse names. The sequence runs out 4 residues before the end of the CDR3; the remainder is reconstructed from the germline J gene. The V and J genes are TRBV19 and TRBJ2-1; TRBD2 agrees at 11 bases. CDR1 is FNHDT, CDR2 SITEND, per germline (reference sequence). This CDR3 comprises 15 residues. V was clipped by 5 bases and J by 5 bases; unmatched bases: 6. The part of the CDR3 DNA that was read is TGTGCCAGCAGCCAAAGACTGGGGGGGGATGCT. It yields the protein CASSQRLGGDA. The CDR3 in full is CASSQRLGGDAEQFF.

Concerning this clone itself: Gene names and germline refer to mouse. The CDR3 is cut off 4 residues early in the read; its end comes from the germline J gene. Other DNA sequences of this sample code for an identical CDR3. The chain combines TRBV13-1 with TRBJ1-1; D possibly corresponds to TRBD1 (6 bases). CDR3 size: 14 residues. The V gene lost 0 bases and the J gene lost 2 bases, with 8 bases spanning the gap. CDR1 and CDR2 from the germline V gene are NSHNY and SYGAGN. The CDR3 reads CASSDAGHNTEVFF. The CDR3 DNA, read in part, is TGTGCCAGCAGTGATGCGGGACATAACACA.

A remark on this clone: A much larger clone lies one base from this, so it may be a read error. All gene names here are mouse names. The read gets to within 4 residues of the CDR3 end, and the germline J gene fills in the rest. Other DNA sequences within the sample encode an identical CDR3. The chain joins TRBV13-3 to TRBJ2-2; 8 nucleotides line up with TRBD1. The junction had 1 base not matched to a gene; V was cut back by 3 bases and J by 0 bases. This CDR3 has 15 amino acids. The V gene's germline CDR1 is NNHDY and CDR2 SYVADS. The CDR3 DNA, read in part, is TGTGCCAGCAGTGGGGACAGGTCAAACACCGGG. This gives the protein CASSGDRSNTG. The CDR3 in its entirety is CASSGDRSNTGQLYF.

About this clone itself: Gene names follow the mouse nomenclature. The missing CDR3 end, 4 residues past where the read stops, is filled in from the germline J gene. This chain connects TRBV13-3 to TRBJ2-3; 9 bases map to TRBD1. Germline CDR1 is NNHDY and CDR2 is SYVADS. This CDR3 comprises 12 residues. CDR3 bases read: TGTGCCAGCAGGGGACAGGGAGAA. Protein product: CASRGQGE. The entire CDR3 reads CASRGQGETLYF.

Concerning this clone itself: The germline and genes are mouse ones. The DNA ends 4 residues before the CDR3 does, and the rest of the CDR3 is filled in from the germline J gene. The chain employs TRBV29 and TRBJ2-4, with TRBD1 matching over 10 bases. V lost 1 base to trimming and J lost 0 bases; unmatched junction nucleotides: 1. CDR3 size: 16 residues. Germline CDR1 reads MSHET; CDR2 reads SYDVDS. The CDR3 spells CASSLLGQGSQNTLYF. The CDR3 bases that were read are TGTGCTAGCAGTTTATTGGGACAGGGGAGTCAAAAC.

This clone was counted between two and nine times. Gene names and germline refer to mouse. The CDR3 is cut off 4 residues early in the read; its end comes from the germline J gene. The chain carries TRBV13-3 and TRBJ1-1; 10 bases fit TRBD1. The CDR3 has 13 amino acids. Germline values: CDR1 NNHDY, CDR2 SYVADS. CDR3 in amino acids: CASSERDRGEVFF. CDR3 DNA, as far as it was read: TGTGCCAGCAGTGAGAGGGACAGGGGA.

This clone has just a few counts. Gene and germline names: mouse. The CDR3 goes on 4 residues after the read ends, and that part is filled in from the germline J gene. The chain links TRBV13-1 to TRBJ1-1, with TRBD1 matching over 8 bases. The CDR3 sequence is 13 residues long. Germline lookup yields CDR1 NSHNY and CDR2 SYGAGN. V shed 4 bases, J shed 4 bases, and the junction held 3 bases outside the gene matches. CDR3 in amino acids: CASSPQGGTEVFF. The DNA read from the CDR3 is TGTGCCAGCAGTCCACAGGGGGGCACA.